These 27 T cell receptor beta chains were all obtained from the same sample, sequenced in a study of OX40 agonist ivuxolimab in advanced cancers. The repertoire was sequenced with immunoSEQ multiplex PCR; TCRdb's copy has only in-frame clones and lacks some. The table lists 77,000 or so clones, around 93% of them singletons, with 0.53% in the top ten. Sequences were derived from CD4+ or CD8+ T cells sorted from blood, sampled in a trial of the OX40 agonist ivuxolimab. The receptors derive from an adult with an advanced solid tumor such as melanoma, head and neck, liver or kidney cancer.

V is TRBV30 and J is TRBJ1-5; D is unresolved. With 6 bases removed from V and 0 bases from J, the gap between germline ends came to 9 bases. The CDR3 is made up of 13 amino acids. Germline V gene lookup returns CDR1 GTSNPN and CDR2 SVGIG (reference sequence). The CDR3 region is CACSIDSNQPQHF. The DNA of the CDR3 is TGTGCCTGTTCGATCGATAGCAATCAGCCCCAGCATTTT.

The chain links TRBV5-1 to TRBJ2-3, with 8 bases that match TRBD2. Trimming removed 0 bases from V and 3 bases from J; junction bases left unmatched: 9. Germline V gene data show CDR1 as SGHRS and CDR2 as YFSETQ. This CDR3 region has 17 residues. CDR3 in amino acids: CASSLGWSSGTTDTQYF. The CDR3 DNA reads TGCGCCAGCAGCTTGGGTTGGAGTAGCGGGACGACAGATACGCAGTATTTT.

This chain joins TRBV6-5 and TRBJ2-5; 9 bases align to TRBD2. Per germline, CDR1 MNHEY and CDR2 SVGAGI. The CDR3 length is 14 residues. Trimming cost V 6 bases and J 5 bases; bases outside gene matches: 7. The chain's CDR3 is CASREAGGGETQYF. The CDR3 bases are TGTGCCAGCAGGGAAGCGGGAGGAGGTGAGACCCAGTACTTC.

The V call is TRBV7-2, the J call TRBJ2-2; the match to TRBD2 covers 8 bases. J was trimmed by 2 bases and V by 4 bases; bases with no gene match: 9. The CDR3 sequence is 17 residues long. Germline V gene sequence: CDR1 SGHTA, CDR2 FQGNSA. CDR3 nucleotide sequence: TGTGCCAGCAGCTCGTCAGGGGCGGGAGGAAACACCGGGGAGCTGTTTTTT. Translating it yields CASSSSGAGGNTGELFF.

The chain employs TRBV11-3 and TRBJ1-1; maybe TRBD1 (6 bases). CDR3 size: 12 residues. The germline V and J ends were trimmed by 1 base and 11 bases, with 11 bases remaining between them. Germline-derived CDR1 and CDR2 are SGHNT and YENEEA. DNA of the CDR3: TGTGCCAGCAGCTTAGTACTGGGGGCCGCTTTCTTT. It codes for CASSLVLGAAFF.

This chain joins TRBV7-3 and TRBJ2-7; TRBD2 matches 14 bases. The CDR3 length is 15 residues. Losses at the gene ends were 5 bases for V and 4 bases for J; bases not matched to a gene: 4. Germline assignment: CDR1 SGHTA and CDR2 FQGTGA. CDR3 sequence reads: CASSLGTSGSYEQYF. DNA of the CDR3: TGTGCCAGCAGCCTCGGGACTAGCGGGAGTTACGAGCAGTACTTC.

A note on this clone: One end of the junction does not line up with germline, which may come from a read error. This chain connects TRBV7-7 to TRBJ2-1, with 9 bases matching TRBD2. The CDR3 totals 15 residues. CDR1 and CDR2 from the germline V gene are SSHAT and FNYEAQ (reference sequence). CDR3 sequence: CASSAGLASYNEQFF. CDR3 sequence (DNA): TGTGCTAGCAGCGCCGGACTAGCGTCGTACAATGAGCAGTTCTTC.

V gene TRBV11-3 combines with J gene TRBJ1-2, with D possibly matching TRBD1 (5 bases). Between the trimmed V and J ends, which lost 0 bases and 7 bases, there was a span of 9 bases. Germline CDR1 is SGHNT and CDR2 is YENEEA. This CDR3 spans 13 amino acids. For the CDR3, the DNA is TGTGCCAGCAGCTTAGACAGGGCCGGTGGCTACACCTTC. This encodes CASSLDRAGGYTF. Together with reference TRBV11-3 and TRBJ1-2, the CDR3 gives the full variable domain: EAGVVQSPRYKIIEKKQPVAFWCNPISGHNTLYWYLQNLGQGPELLIRYENEEAVDDSQLPKDRFSAERLKGVDSTLKIQPAELGDSAVYLCASSLDRAGGYTFGSGTRLTVV.

The chain uses TRBV5-4 and TRBJ2-5; 8 bases match TRBD1. The V gene end was trimmed by 5 bases and the J gene end by 5 bases; junction bases not matched to a gene: 8. The germline V gene has CDR1 SGHNT and CDR2 YYREEE (reference sequence). The CDR3 has 14 residues. CDR3 loop: CASSRTGRMETQYF. CDR3 nucleotides: TGTGCCAGCAGTCGGACAGGGAGGATGGAGACCCAGTACTTC.

The CDR3 DNA sequence: TGTGCCAGCAGCTTCATTGGCACTGAAGCTTTCTTT. Translation: CASSFIGTEAFF. The chain has TRBV11-3 and TRBJ1-1; D not certain. This CDR3 has 12 amino acids. The V and J ends lost 3 bases and 4 bases respectively, with 6 bases between them. CDR1 is SGHNT and CDR2 is YENEEA in the germline V gene.

The gene calls are TRBV5-1 and TRBJ2-7, with D perhaps being TRBD1 or TRBD2 (5 bases each). The length of the CDR3 is 17 residues. Trimming left V 2 bases short and J 0 bases short, with 18 bases between. Germline V CDR1 and CDR2: SGHRS, YFSETQ. CDR3 in DNA: TGCGCCAGCAGCTTAGTAAGGGGTGATACTAGCTCCTACGAGCAGTACTTC. The encoded protein is CASSLVRGDTSSYEQYF. The variable domain in full, completed from reference TRBV5-1 and TRBJ2-7, reads KAGVTQTPRYLIKTRGQQVTLSCSPISGHRSVSWYQQTPGQGLQFLFEYFSETQRNKGNFPGRFSGRQFSNSRSEMNVSTLELGDSALYLCASSLVRGDTSSYEQYFGPGTRLTVT.

The chain has TRBV5-6 and TRBJ1-5; weak D call: TRBD1 (5 bases). Trimming removed 3 bases at V and 7 bases at J, with 14 bases between. This CDR3 is built from 14 residues. CDR1 is SGHDT and CDR2 is YYEEEE in the germline V gene. Here the CDR3 reads CASSWTPRGQPQHF. DNA of the CDR3: TGTGCCAGCAGCTGGACCCCCCGGGGGCAGCCCCAGCATTTT.

This chain connects TRBV5-1 to TRBJ2-3, with unresolved D. Germline CDR1 and CDR2: SGHRS and YFSETQ. This CDR3 has 16 amino acids. V was shortened by 0 bases and J by 1 base, with 12 bases between the two germline ends. The CDR3 bases are TGCGCCAGCAGCTTGGGTTCCGCGGACGGCACAGATACGCAGTATTTT. Amino acid sequence: CASSLGSADGTDTQYF.

Comment on this clone: A read error may account for a junction end that differs from germline. The chain couples TRBV7-2 to TRBJ2-3, with TRBD2 matching 11 bases. The CDR3 is made up of 15 amino acids. The V gene's germline CDR1 is SGHTA and CDR2 FQGNSA. The CDR3 DNA follows: TGTGCCAGCAGCCTAGCGGGAGGCAGCACAGATACGCAGTATTTT. Translated: CASSLAGGSTDTQYF.

This clone was seen a few times. V usage is TRBV11-1 and J usage is TRBJ2-7, with 10 bases that match TRBD2. Trimming cost V 6 bases and J 5 bases; bases outside gene matches: 10. Germline V lookup: CDR1 SGHAT, CDR2 FQDESV (reference sequence). The CDR3 runs to 15 residues. DNA of the CDR3: TGTGCCAGCAGTCTCCCTAGCGGGAGATCCCACGAGCAGTACTTC. Its translation: CASSLPSGRSHEQYF.

The chain employs TRBV21-1 and TRBJ2-7; the tabulated D call, TRBD2, remains unverified against the DNA. TRBV21-1 is a pseudogene locus. The CDR3 covers 14 residues. CDR3 region: CASRTSGRTYEQYF. The CDR3 DNA is TGTGCCAGCAGGACTAGCGGGAGGACCTACGAGCAGTACTTC.

This chain joins TRBV28 and TRBJ2-7; D is possibly TRBD1 (6 bases). The CDR3 consists of 15 residues. Per germline, CDR1 MDHEN and CDR2 SYDVKM. The germline V and J ends were trimmed by 7 bases and 2 bases, with 18 bases remaining between them. The CDR3 nucleotides read TGTGCCAGCACCCTCCCGACAGGCGAGCCCTACGAGCAGTACTTC. Residues: CASTLPTGEPYEQYF.

The rearrangement links TRBV27 to TRBJ2-3; the D is unclear. The ends were cut back, 2 bases at V and 4 bases at J, with 10 bases in the middle. CDR1 and CDR2 from the germline V gene are MNHEY and SMNVEV (reference sequence). This CDR3 contains 14 residues. The CDR3 coding sequence is TGTGCCAGCAGTTTAAGAGTTGTCGCAGATACGCAGTATTTT. Amino acids: CASSLRVVADTQYF.

This clone is a singleton in its sample. J is TRBJ2-2 and V is TRBV7-6, with D unresolved. V was trimmed by 5 bases and J by 5 bases, leaving 6 bases between them. CDR3 size: 12 residues. Germline V gene lookup returns CDR1 SGHVS and CDR2 FNYEAQ. The CDR3, as DNA: TGTGCCAGCAGCCCCCGAACCGGGGAGCTGTTTTTT. This gives the protein CASSPRTGELFF.

This clone was detected only once. Its ends do not fully match the called genes, so a read error is possible. The CDR3 sequence is CASSLVGTDTHF. CDR3 bases: TGTGCCAGCAGCTTAGTCGGGACGGACACCCACTTC. The genes are TRBV11-1 and TRBJ2-4; D possibly uses TRBD1 or TRBD2 (5 bases each). From germline, CDR1 is SGHAT and CDR2 FQDESV (reference sequence). The CDR3 has 12 residues.

The rearrangement joins TRBV5-5 to TRBJ2-1, with D unresolved. Germline assignment: CDR1 SGHKS and CDR2 YYEKEE (reference sequence). The V end was cut by 4 bases, the J end by 5 bases, with 7 bases between. The length of the CDR3 is 12 residues. CDR3 DNA sequence: TGTGCCAGCAGCCCCGGCCACAATGAGCAGTTCTTC. It is translated as CASSPGHNEQFF.

The J gene is TRBJ1-3, the V gene TRBV12-5; D might be TRBD1 (5 bases). With 1 base removed from V and 0 bases from J, the gap between germline ends came to 10 bases. CDR3 length: 16 residues. The germline gives CDR1 LGHNT, CDR2 FRNRAP. CDR3 in DNA: TGTGCTAGTGGTTTGGGCGCAGGGAACTCTGGAAACACCATATATTTT. It encodes CASGLGAGNSGNTIYF.

The chain employs TRBV9 and TRBJ1-1; maybe TRBD1 (6 bases). The germline CDR1 and CDR2 sequences are SGDLS and YYNGEE. The CDR3 covers 15 residues. V lost 3 bases and J lost 0, with 12 bases in between. Here the CDR3 reads CASSATGTLNTEAFF. In nucleotides, the CDR3 is TGTGCCAGCAGCGCGACCGGGACATTGAACACTGAAGCTTTCTTT.

The rearrangement uses TRBV11-1 and TRBJ1-4, with 8 bases aligning to TRBD1. Germline V gives CDR1 SGHAT, CDR2 FQDESV (reference sequence). The CDR3 runs 15 residues. V gave up 7 bases and J gave up 3 bases; unmatched junction bases: 7. CDR3 coding DNA: TGTGCCAGCAATTTCAGGGGGCTTGCTAATGAAAAACTGTTTTTT. The encoded protein is CASNFRGLANEKLFF. The complete variable domain, with remaining parts taken from reference TRBV11-1 and TRBJ1-4, reads EAEVAQSPRYKITEKSQAVAFWCDPISGHATLYWYRQILGQGPELLVQFQDESVVDDSQLPKDRFSAERLKGVDSTLKIQPAELGDSAMYLCASNFRGLANEKLFFGSGTQLSVL.

The chain links TRBV7-9 to TRBJ2-7; 12 bases fit TRBD2. Losses at the gene ends were 4 bases for V and 4 bases for J; bases not matched to a gene: 11. This CDR3 spans 17 amino acids. In germline, CDR1 is SEHNR, CDR2 FQNEAQ (reference sequence). The CDR3 region has the DNA TGTGCCAGCAGCTGGAGAGGGACTAGCGGGCTACCTTACGAGCAGTACTTC. Translating it yields CASSWRGTSGLPYEQYF.

Here the CDR3 reads CASSRRGDYNEQFF. CDR3 bases: TGTGCCAGCAGTCGTCGTGGGGACTACAATGAGCAGTTCTTC. The chain carries TRBV6-5 and TRBJ2-1; D unresolved. CDR1 is MNHEY and CDR2 is SVGAGI in the germline V gene. Trimming shortened V by 5 bases and J by 3 bases, and 11 bases separated the two germline ends. This CDR3 is 14 amino acids long.

This clone was detected a few times. The rearrangement links TRBV19 to TRBJ1-2, with D possibly TRBD1 on 6 matching bases. The V gene lost 9 bases and the J gene lost 1 base, with 21 bases spanning the gap. CDR1 is LNHDA and CDR2 is SQIVND in the germline V gene (reference sequence). The CDR3 covers 16 residues. The CDR3 loop reads CASQNRGTPNNYGYTF. CDR3 nucleotide sequence: TGTGCCAGCCAGAATAGGGGGACACCCAATAACTATGGCTACACCTTC.